This T cell receptor beta chain derives from a study of blood T cell repertoires in COVID-19. Study overall: Sources were T cells, B-cell-depleted T cells, or PBMCs; the material itself was cDNA or gDNA.

Either two negative PCRs, clearance, or symptom resolution qualified Cohort 3 donors as recovered. The length of the CDR3 is 15 residues. Per germline, CDR1 MNHEY and CDR2 SMNVEV (reference sequence). The V and J ends lost 4 bases and 7 bases, in that order; junction bases with no gene match: 4. TCRdb's table, derived via immunoSEQ multiplex PCR, lists solely in-frame clones and lacks some. The sample has about 130,000 clones; 83% are singletons. Sequencing input: PBMCs or T cells enriched from blood (not recorded which). The chain uses TRBV27 and TRBJ1-6; TRBD1 agrees at 10 bases. The source is a man younger than 45 who had recovered from COVID-19. CDR3: CASSSRDRGNSPLHF. For the CDR3, the DNA is TGTGCCAGCAGTTCAAGGGACAGGGGAAATTCACCCCTCCACTTT.